This TCR beta chain appears in the sequencing data of a study of spatial heterogeneity in lung cancer. The overall study: Each distinct TCR and UMI combination averaged more than ten appearances in raw reads. Study-wide results and limits: Ubiquitous expanded tumor TCRs showed up in blood more at resection than follow-up.

This clonotype was seen at least ten times. Its matching antigen is unknown. Time point in this sample: sample taken at primary tumor resection. No cell sorting; template was whole RNA from tumor, lung tissue or PBMC. The donors, 70 or so patients with untreated early-stage non-small cell lung cancer, provided the samples. All TCR cDNA molecules were individually tagged with a unique molecular identifier. TCRdb reprocessed the 5' RACE reads via MiXCR and lists one record per CDR3 protein. The data contain some 10,000 distinct CDR3 sequences, approximately 5% of them singletons. The germline CDR1 and CDR2 sequences are SGHRS and YFSETQ. The CDR3 length is 14 residues. Trimming took off 2 bases at V and 0 bases at J, with 6 bases between the two ends.

This sequence joins TRBV5-1 and TRBJ2-1; no reliable D call. The specimen was PBMCs, collected at surgery. This receptor was taken from a male donor with early-stage non-small cell lung cancer. CDR3: CASSLLSSYNEQFF. CDR3 in DNA: TGCGCCAGCAGCTTACTCAGCTCCTACAATGAGCAGTTCTTC. Complete variable domain (other parts from reference TRBV5-1 and TRBJ2-1): KAGVTQTPRYLIKTRGQQVTLSCSPISGHRSVSWYQQTPGQGLQFLFEYFSETQRNKGNFPGRFSGRQFSNSRSEMNVSTLELGDSALYLCASSLLSSYNEQFFGPGTRLTVL.